The following is a T cell receptor beta chain sequence with its context. The CDR3 does not end in the conserved phenylalanine or tryptophan, so this is likely a read error. The data originate from a study of blood T cells in healthy people across ages. On the study more broadly: Template switching recovered approximately one barcoded beta molecule for every two T cells.

A second PCR of 7 to 11 cycles used a sample-barcoded 5' primer and a J-beta primer mix. Each CDR3 protein gets one entry after TCRdb re-called the 5' RACE reads with MiXCR. This sample carries 980,000 or so distinct CDR3 sequences, about 44% of them seen once, and the ten largest clones take roughly an eighth. Germline V lookup: CDR1 LGHNA, CDR2 YSLEER. J lost 8 bases, V lost 1 base, and 3 bases had no gene match. The CDR3 contains 16 residues. Isolation recovered at least 7 million PBMCs from every sample. The clonotype comes from a man between 25 and 39 years old in good health. This chain connects TRBV4-3 to TRBJ2-1; 15 bases are a match to TRBD2. The sequenced sample was blood. CDR3 in DNA: TGCGCCAGCAGCCAAGGGACTAGCGGGGGGGCCGATGAGCAGTTCATC. It translates to CASSQGTSGGADEQFI.